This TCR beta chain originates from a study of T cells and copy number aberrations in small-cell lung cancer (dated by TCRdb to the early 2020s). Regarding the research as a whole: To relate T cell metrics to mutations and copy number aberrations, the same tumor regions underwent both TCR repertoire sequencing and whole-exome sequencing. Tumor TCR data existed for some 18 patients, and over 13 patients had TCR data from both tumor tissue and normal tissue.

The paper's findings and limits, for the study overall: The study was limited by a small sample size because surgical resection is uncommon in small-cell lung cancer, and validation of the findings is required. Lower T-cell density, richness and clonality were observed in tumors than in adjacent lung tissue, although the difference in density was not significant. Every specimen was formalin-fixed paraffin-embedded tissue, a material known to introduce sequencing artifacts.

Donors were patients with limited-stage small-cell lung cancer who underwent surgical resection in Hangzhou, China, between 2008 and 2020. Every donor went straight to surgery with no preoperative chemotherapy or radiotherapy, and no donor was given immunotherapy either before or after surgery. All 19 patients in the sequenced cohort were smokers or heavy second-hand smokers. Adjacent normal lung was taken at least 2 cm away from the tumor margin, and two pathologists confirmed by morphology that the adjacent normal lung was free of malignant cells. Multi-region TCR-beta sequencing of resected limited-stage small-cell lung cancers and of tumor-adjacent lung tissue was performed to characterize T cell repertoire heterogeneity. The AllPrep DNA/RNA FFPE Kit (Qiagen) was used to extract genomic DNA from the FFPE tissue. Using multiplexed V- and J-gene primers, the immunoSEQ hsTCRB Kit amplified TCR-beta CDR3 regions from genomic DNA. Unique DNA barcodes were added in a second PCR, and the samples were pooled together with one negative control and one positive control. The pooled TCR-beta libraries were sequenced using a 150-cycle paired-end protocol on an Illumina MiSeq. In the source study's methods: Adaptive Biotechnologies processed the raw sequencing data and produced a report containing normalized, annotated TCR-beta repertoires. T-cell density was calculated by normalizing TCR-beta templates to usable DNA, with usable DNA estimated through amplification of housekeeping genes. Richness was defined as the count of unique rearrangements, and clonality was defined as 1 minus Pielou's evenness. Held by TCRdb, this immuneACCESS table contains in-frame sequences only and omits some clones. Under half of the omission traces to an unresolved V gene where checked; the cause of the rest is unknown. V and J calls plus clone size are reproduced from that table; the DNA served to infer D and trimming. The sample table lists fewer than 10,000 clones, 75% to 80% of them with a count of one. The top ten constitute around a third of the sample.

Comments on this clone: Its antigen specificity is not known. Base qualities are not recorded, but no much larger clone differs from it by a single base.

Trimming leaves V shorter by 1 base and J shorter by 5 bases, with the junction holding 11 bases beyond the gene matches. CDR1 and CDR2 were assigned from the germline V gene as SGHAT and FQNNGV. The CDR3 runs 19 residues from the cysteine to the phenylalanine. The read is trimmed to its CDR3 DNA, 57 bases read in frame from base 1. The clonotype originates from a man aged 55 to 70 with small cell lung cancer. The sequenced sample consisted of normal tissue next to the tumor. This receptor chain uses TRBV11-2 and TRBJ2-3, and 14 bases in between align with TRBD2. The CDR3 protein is CASSLVGTSGSTRGDTQYF. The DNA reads TGTGCCAGCAGCTTAGTAGGGACTAGCGGGAGCACACGGGGAGATACGCAGTATTTT.